Listed here are 14 T cell receptor beta chains from one sample, sequenced in a study of OX40 agonist ivuxolimab in advanced cancers. Assay used: immunoSEQ multiplex PCR; TCRdb lists only in-frame clones, some missing. Here the sample spans over 150,000 clones, roughly 94% being singletons. This material consisted of CD4+ or CD8+ T cells sorted from blood, taken in a trial of the OX40 agonist ivuxolimab. The receptors shown here come from an adult with an advanced solid tumor such as melanoma, head and neck, liver or kidney cancer.

The V and J genes are TRBV5-6 and TRBJ1-2, with TRBD1 matching over 8 bases. The J segment lost 5 bases and the V segment lost 4 bases, leaving 7 bases of the junction unmatched. From germline, CDR1 is SGHDT and CDR2 YYEEEE. The CDR3 runs to 14 residues. The CDR3 nucleotides are TGTGCCAGCAGCAGGGGGGACAGGATATATGGCTACACCTTC. Translated: CASSRGDRIYGYTF.

This clone was seen a handful of times. The chain is built from TRBV14 and TRBJ1-1; D gene uncertain. Per germline, CDR1 SGHDN and CDR2 FVKESK. The length of the CDR3 is 13 residues. Trimming took 3 bases from V and 1 from J, leaving 6 bases between them. The CDR3 DNA reads TGTGCCAGCAGCCAGGTGAGGAACACTGAAGCTTTCTTT. Amino acids: CASSQVRNTEAFF.

This chain joins TRBV5-8 and TRBJ1-4; 12 nucleotides align to TRBD1. Trimming cost V 3 bases and J 7 bases; bases outside gene matches: 1. Germline assignment: CDR1 SGHTS and CDR2 YDEGEE. This CDR3 is 14 amino acids long. CDR3 sequence reads: CASSWGQGAEKLFF. The CDR3 DNA is TGTGCCAGCAGCTGGGGACAGGGGGCTGAAAAACTGTTTTTT.

The V and J genes are TRBV9 and TRBJ2-3, with 7 bases fitting TRBD2. Trimming cost V 1 base and J 8 bases; bases outside gene matches: 7. The CDR3 spans 14 residues. The germline V gene has CDR1 SGDLS and CDR2 YYNGEE. CDR3 protein: CASSVLAGEGTQYF. As DNA, the CDR3 is TGTGCCAGCAGCGTACTTGCGGGAGAGGGTACGCAGTATTTT. The full variable domain, with the rest looked up from reference TRBV9 and TRBJ2-3, is DSGVTQTPKHLITATGQRVTLRCSPRSGDLSVYWYQQSLDQGLQFLIQYYNGEERAKGNILERFSAQQFPDLHSELNLSSLELGDSALYFCASSVLAGEGTQYFGPGTRLTVL.

The chain employs TRBV5-1 and TRBJ2-1, with 9 bases that match TRBD2. This CDR3 has 16 residues. Germline CDR1 and CDR2: SGHRS and YFSETQ. V lost 6 bases and J lost 0; bases outside the gene matches: 7. Written as DNA, the CDR3 is TGCGCCAGCACATGGACTAGCGCCCTCTCCTACAATGAGCAGTTCTTC. As protein: CASTWTSALSYNEQFF.

The chain recombines TRBV19 with TRBJ2-5, with no clear D. The CDR3 spans 15 residues. V was shortened by 2 bases and J by 1 base, with 11 bases between the two germline ends. Germline V gives CDR1 LNHDA, CDR2 SQIVND (reference sequence). The chain's CDR3 is CASSISRKLQETQYF. The CDR3 bases are TGTGCCAGTAGTATAAGCCGGAAGCTCCAAGAGACCCAGTACTTC.

V and J are TRBV7-9 and TRBJ1-4; 9 bases align to TRBD1. J was trimmed by 1 base and V by 3 bases; bases with no gene match: 9. This CDR3 is 18 amino acids long. Per the germline V gene, CDR1 is SEHNR and CDR2 is FQNEAQ (reference sequence). The DNA of the CDR3 is TGTGCCAGCAGCTTCCCCGGGACAGGGACTGAAACTAATGAAAAACTGTTTTTT. Translated, it gives CASSFPGTGTETNEKLFF.

This chain links TRBV7-9 with TRBJ1-5; D is unresolved. This CDR3 is built from 16 residues. CDR1 is SEHNR and CDR2 is FQNEAQ in the germline V gene (reference sequence). Trimming took 5 bases from V and 2 from J, leaving 16 bases between them. CDR3 region: CASSAEVVLGNQPQHF. Here the CDR3 DNA reads TGTGCCAGCAGCGCCGAGGTGGTTCTTGGCAATCAGCCCCAGCATTTT.

This chain links TRBV5-4 with TRBJ2-1; D may be TRBD2 (7 bases). V was clipped by 0 bases and J by 15 bases, with 16 bases between them. The CDR3 spans 13 residues. The germline V gene encodes CDR1 SGHNT and CDR2 YYREEE (reference sequence). CDR3 nucleotide sequence: TGTGCCAGCAGCTTGGTAGCAGGGGAGGGGTGGTTCTTC. Its translation: CASSLVAGEGWFF.

This chain uses TRBV9 with TRBJ2-1; possible D gene TRBD2, 6 bases. The germline V and J ends were trimmed by 0 bases and 0 bases, with 10 bases remaining between them. Germline CDR1 is SGDLS and CDR2 is YYNGEE. The CDR3 totals 16 residues. The CDR3 region is CASSVDRERSYNEQFF. In DNA, the CDR3 is TGTGCCAGCAGCGTAGATCGGGAGCGCTCCTACAATGAGCAGTTCTTC.

The genes are TRBV9 and TRBJ1-6; possible D gene TRBD1, 6 bases. Germline V CDR1 and CDR2: SGDLS, YYNGEE. With 0 bases removed from V and 8 bases from J, the gap between germline ends came to 9 bases. The CDR3 loop spans 14 amino acids. The CDR3 spells CASSVGTADSPLHF. For the CDR3, the DNA is TGTGCCAGCAGCGTAGGGACAGCGGATTCACCCCTCCACTTT.

This clone was recorded only once. The rearrangement joins TRBV7-2 to TRBJ2-7, with D perhaps being TRBD1 or TRBD2 (5 bases each). With 3 bases removed from V and 6 bases from J, the gap between germline ends came to 12 bases. Germline V lookup: CDR1 SGHTA, CDR2 FQGNSA. The CDR3 is 13 residues long. The CDR3 DNA reads as TGTGCCAGCAGCTTTGGGACCCTCGGCGAGCAGTACTTC. Protein product: CASSFGTLGEQYF. Complete variable domain (other parts from reference TRBV7-2 and TRBJ2-7): GAGVSQSPSNKVTEKGKDVELRCDPISGHTALYWYRQSLGQGLEFLIYFQGNSAPDKSGLPSDRFSAERTGGSVSTLTIQRTQQEDSAVYLCASSFGTLGEQYFGPGTRLTVT.

This chain joins TRBV9 and TRBJ2-7, with D tentatively TRBD2 (7 bases). This CDR3 region has 15 residues. V lost 2 bases to trimming and J lost 3 bases, with 15 bases between them. The V gene's germline CDR1 is SGDLS and CDR2 YYNGEE. CDR3 coding DNA: TGTGCCAGCAGCGTCGGGGGGCGCAACTACTACGAGCAGTACTTC. Encoded protein: CASSVGGRNYYEQYF. The variable domain in full, with the rest retrieved from reference TRBV9 and TRBJ2-7, is DSGVTQTPKHLITATGQRVTLRCSPRSGDLSVYWYQQSLDQGLQFLIQYYNGEERAKGNILERFSAQQFPDLHSELNLSSLELGDSALYFCASSVGGRNYYEQYFGPGTRLTVT.

V usage is TRBV4-1 and J usage is TRBJ2-1; TRBD2 agrees at 7 bases. Germline V gene lookup returns CDR1 MGHRA and CDR2 YSYEKL. The CDR3 is 17 amino acids. The V and J ends lost 0 bases and 0 bases, in that order; junction bases with no gene match: 5. CDR3 protein: CASSQDGASGSYNEQFF. CDR3 DNA: TGCGCCAGCAGCCAAGATGGCGCTAGCGGCTCCTACAATGAGCAGTTCTTC.